What follows describes a single TCR beta chain. This clonotype was found once. There is no known antigen for this receptor. No base quality information exists; no much larger clone differs at one position. Resting on one read, the evidence is weak. The CDR3 starts with the cysteine, ends with the phenylalanine, and has 12 residues. Only CDR3 DNA remains: 36 bases, in frame from the first base. The germline V gene supplies CDR1 KGHSH and CDR2 LQKENI. The trim is 8 bases for V and 0 bases for J, with a gap of 6 bases between the germline ends. These data come from a study of CD8 T cells in Susac syndrome (dated by TCRdb to about 2019). Study-wide context: Among the Susac syndrome patients who were sequenced, clinically active disease was present in over 5 and clinical remission was observed in eight. Susac syndrome patients were therapy-naive, on corticosteroids (some also receiving IVIg), or on IVIg alone at blood withdrawal. Whether CD8+ T cell activation and differentiation in Susac syndrome was antigen driven was tested using repertoire sequencing. Broader findings and caveats from the paper: The number of individuals in the TCR sequencing and HLA analysis was acknowledged as relatively small. The CD4+ T cell repertoire of patients with Susac syndrome showed no detectable clonal expansion.

Peripheral blood CD8+ and CD4+ T cells from healthy donors, Susac syndrome patients and multiple sclerosis patients were profiled using high-throughput TCR beta sequencing. The Susac syndrome patients fulfilled recently defined diagnostic criteria for either definite or probable disease. Bulk CD8+ and CD4+ T cells were purified by magnetic negative isolation, while CD8+ TEMRA cells were enriched using FACS. Blood was drawn into EDTA tubes, processed within 24 hours, and PBMCs were isolated by density gradient centrifugation. PBMCs destined for TCR sequencing were cryopreserved in liquid nitrogen and later thawed in a 37 °C water bath. The sorted or isolated CD4+, CD8+ and CD8+ TEMRA cells had a purity of 90% or higher. RNA was extracted using the RNeasy kit, and about 0.5 to 1 microgram was reverse transcribed with random hexamers. TCR beta CDR3 regions were amplified with the immunoSEQ multiplex PCR assay covering 54 Vbeta and 13 Jbeta segments. To correct PCR amplification bias, a synthetic template baseline was used for both primer optimization and computational correction. In the source study's methods: Reads were annotated to V, D and J genes according to IMGT and were analyzed with immunoSEQ Analyzer, with only productive sequences retained. Clonality was calculated as one minus the Shannon entropy normalized by log2 of the number of productive unique sequences. Public and private clones were assessed among the 100 most prevalent clones of each patient and control. Clones were defined as Susac-specific if absent from the healthy and MS cohorts, from some 1,000 published viral clones and from other ImmuneACCESS disease sequences. TCRdb itself trimmed the public reads at Q25 with fastp, ran MiXCR and retained productive beta chains. Each entry merges the rows of one CDR3 protein and shows their most common DNA and genes. The V and J calls follow TCRdb's processing rather than the paper's. For this sample the table gives under 150,000 distinct CDR3 sequences, of which around 95% were detected only once. 0.14% of the sample is taken by the ten largest.

This chain is built from TRBV18 and TRBJ2-3, with no D gene named confidently. Sequencing used CD4+ T cells from PBMCs. The source is a human donor with Susac syndrome. The CDR3 in this case is CASATSTDTQYF. The DNA sequence reads TGTGCCAGCGCGACAAGCACAGATACGCAGTATTTT.